This T cell receptor beta chain originates from a study of blood T cell repertoires in COVID-19. The wider study: Sites in the United States, Italy and Spain provided acute and convalescent COVID-19 samples. The analysed material was cDNA or gDNA that came from T cells, B-cell-depleted T cells, or PBMCs.

Germline V gives CDR1 SGHRS, CDR2 YFSETQ. The ends were cut back, 1 base at V and 3 bases at J, with 10 bases in the middle. This CDR3 is built from 15 residues. Study processing details: Amplification from reference gene primers served as the basis for estimated nucleated cell counts. Method: immunoSEQ multiplex PCR; TCRdb's copy keeps in-frame clones and lacks some. D and trimming come from the DNA, and the V and J calls and clone size come from that table. The sample records roughly 100,000 clones, roughly 80% being singletons. The sample consisted of peripheral blood. The sequence was obtained from a woman over 75 with acute or convalescent COVID-19. The chain carries TRBV5-1 and TRBJ2-2; D is unresolved. The CDR3 loop is CASSLTSPYTGELFF. CDR3 nucleotides: TGCGCCAGCAGCTTGACGAGCCCGTACACCGGGGAGCTGTTTTTT. The full variable domain, completed using reference TRBV5-1 and TRBJ2-2, is KAGVTQTPRYLIKTRGQQVTLSCSPISGHRSVSWYQQTPGQGLQFLFEYFSETQRNKGNFPGRFSGRQFSNSRSEMNVSTLELGDSALYLCASSLTSPYTGELFFGEGSRLTVL.